The rows below give T cell receptor beta chains drawn from one sample of a study of blood T cell repertoires in COVID-19. The repertoire was sequenced with immunoSEQ multiplex PCR; TCRdb's copy has only in-frame clones and lacks some. Here the sample spans roughly 200,000 clones, approximately 81% being singletons. Sequenced input: peripheral blood. The receptors stem from a human donor in a cohort sampled during active COVID-19. Both conserved end residues are part of each CDR3. A D gene is named only where the DNA matches it firmly. Expanded clones are given a class, and other clones once, few, many or no size at all.

TRBD2	TRBJ2-1	.	TRBV19	CASSSSGRAYNEQFF	TGTGCCAGCTCCAGTAGCGGGAGGGCCTACAATGAGCAGTTCTTC
TRBD1	TRBJ1-5	.	TRBV9	CASSEGAGSEIHQPQHF	TGTGCCAGCAGCGAGGGGGCTGGGTCAGAGATCCATCAGCCCCAGCATTTT
.	TRBJ1-4	once	TRBV3-1/TRBV3-2	CASSQEQGSTHNEKLFF	TGTGCCAGCAGCCAAGAACAGGGCTCGACCCATAATGAAAAACTGTTTTTT
TRBD1	TRBJ2-3	.	TRBV30	CAWRGFGTEGTDTQYF	TGTGCCTGGAGAGGGTTCGGGACAGAGGGCACAGATACGCAGTATTTT
.	TRBJ1-1	.	TRBV5-1	CASSPTGGMNTEAFF	TGCGCCAGCAGCCCCACGGGGGGAATGAACACTGAAGCTTTCTTT
.	TRBJ2-6	.	TRBV14	CASSQDRLQGRGANVLTF	TGTGCCAGCAGCCAAGATCGTCTGCAGGGTCGTGGGGCCAACGTCCTGACTTTC
TRBD1	TRBJ2-4	.	TRBV3-1/TRBV3-2	CASSLRGTGLAKNIQYF	TGTGCCAGCAGCCTCAGGGGGACAGGGTTAGCCAAAAACATTCAGTACTTC
TRBD2	TRBJ2-5	.	TRBV20-1	CSASGPGLAKETQYF	TGCAGTGCTAGTGGACCGGGACTAGCGAAAGAGACCCAGTACTTC
.	TRBJ2-5	.	TRBV27	CASSPLGGLETQYF	TGTGCCAGCAGTCCCCTGGGGGGGCTGGAGACCCAGTACTTC
TRBD2	TRBJ2-5	.	TRBV29-1	CSAAGTRWETQYF	TGCAGCGCCGCCGGGACTAGATGGGAGACCCAGTACTTC
TRBD1	TRBJ1-6	.	TRBV4-2	CASSQERQGNSPLHF	TGTGCCAGCAGCCAAGAGAGACAGGGGAATTCACCCCTCCACTTT
TRBD2	TRBJ2-2	.	TRBV24-1	CATREGGPNTGELFF	TGTGCCACCCGGGAGGGCGGGCCGAACACCGGGGAGCTGTTTTTT
.	TRBJ2-2	.	TRBV6-6	CASTVPGATGELFF	TGTGCCAGCACCGTACCGGGAGCCACCGGGGAGCTGTTTTTT
.	TRBJ1-4	.	TRBV3-1/TRBV3-2	CASSQATGLGKLFF	TGTGCCAGCAGTCAGGCTACAGGGTTGGGAAAACTGTTTTTT
.	TRBJ1-1	.	TRBV11-2	CASTLLGRPPEAFF	TGTGCCAGCACCTTACTCGGGAGACCTCCAGAAGCTTTCTTT
.	TRBJ2-2	.	TRBV9	CASSPTTGNTGELFF	TGTGCCAGCAGCCCCACGACAGGGAACACCGGGGAGCTGTTTTTT
TRBD2	TRBJ2-1	.	TRBV3-1/TRBV3-2	CASRAGLAGGLYYNEQFF	TGTGCCAGCAGAGCCGGACTAGCGGGAGGCCTCTACTACAATGAGCAGTTCTTC
.	TRBJ2-1	.	TRBV10-1	CASSEQASLNEQFF	TGCGCCAGCAGTGAGCAGGCCAGCCTGAATGAGCAGTTCTTC
TRBD1	TRBJ2-5	few	TRBV10-1	CASSESPGQGPLQETQYF	TGCGCCAGCAGTGAGTCACCGGGACAGGGGCCGTTACAAGAGACCCAGTACTTC
TRBD1	TRBJ1-5	.	TRBV7-8	CASSLGQGANQPQHF	TGTGCCAGCAGCTTAGGACAGGGGGCGAATCAGCCCCAGCATTTT
.	TRBJ2-5	.	TRBV13	CASSLGRGGGLYQETQYF	TGTGCCAGCAGCTTAGGCCGTGGTGGAGGATTGTACCAAGAGACCCAGTACTTC
.	TRBJ1-5	.	TRBV18	CASSPRWDTDQPQHF	TGTGCCAGCTCACCAAGATGGGACACCGATCAGCCCCAGCATTTT
TRBD1	TRBJ2-2	.	TRBV10-3	CAISPGGQGGTGELFF	TGTGCCATCAGTCCGGGGGGACAGGGGGGCACCGGGGAGCTGTTTTTT
TRBD1	TRBJ1-4	.	TRBV30	CAWSVPGQGRGWEKLFF	TGTGCCTGGAGTGTACCGGGACAGGGGCGAGGTTGGGAAAAACTGTTTTTT
.	TRBJ2-2	.	TRBV18	CASSPSGSGTGELFF	TGTGCCAGCTCACCAAGTGGTTCGGGCACCGGGGAGCTGTTTTTT
.	TRBJ2-3	.	TRBV4-1	CASSQETAQADSQYF	TGCGCCAGCAGCCAAGAAACAGCTCAGGCCGATTCGCAGTATTTT
TRBD2	TRBJ2-3	.	TRBV19	CASGDLAGNTDTQYF	TGTGCCAGTGGGGATTTAGCGGGGAACACAGATACGCAGTATTTT
.	TRBJ2-1	.	TRBV7-2	CASSFFLDNEQFF	TGTGCCAGCAGCTTCTTCTTAGACAATGAGCAGTTCTTC
.	TRBJ2-1	.	TRBV5-6	CASSLTGVSSYNEQFF	TGTGCCAGCAGCCTTACGGGAGTAAGCTCCTACAATGAGCAGTTCTTC
.	TRBJ2-7	.	TRBV5-1	CASSLSLSSSAPYEQYF	TGCGCCAGCAGCTTAAGTTTAAGCTCCTCAGCGCCCTACGAGCAGTACTTC
.	TRBJ1-6	.	TRBV19	CASSMAGRNSPLHF	TGTGCCAGTAGTATGGCAGGGCGGAATTCACCCCTCCACTTT
TRBD1	TRBJ1-3	.	TRBV19	CASSGQAISGNTIYF	TGTGCCAGTAGTGGACAGGCCATCTCTGGAAACACCATATATTTT
.	TRBJ1-2	.	TRBV7-9	CASSLALGVYGYTF	TGTGCCAGCAGCTTAGCGCTGGGAGTCTATGGCTACACCTTC
.	TRBJ1-6	.	TRBV6-6	CASKSTGGPYNSPLHF	TGTGCCAGCAAGTCAACAGGTGGCCCCTATAATTCACCCCTCCACTTT
.	TRBJ1-6	.	TRBV5-1	CASRIEASSYNSPLHF	TGCGCCAGCAGGATCGAGGCGAGCTCCTATAATTCACCCCTCCACTTT
.	TRBJ2-4	.	TRBV7-9	CASSFDLPLAKNIQYF	TGTGCCAGCAGCTTCGACTTGCCGTTAGCCAAAAACATTCAGTACTTC
.	TRBJ1-6	.	TRBV30	CAWSKEDSPLHF	TGTGCCTGGAGTAAGGAGGATTCACCCCTCCACTTT
TRBD2	TRBJ2-1	few	TRBV24-1	CATSEGGGYNEQFF	TGTGCCACCAGTGAGGGGGGGGGCTACAATGAGCAGTTCTTC
.	TRBJ2-1	few	TRBV18	CASSPNYNEQFF	TGTGCCAGCTCACCTAATTACAATGAGCAGTTCTTC
.	TRBJ2-7	.	TRBV5-1	CASSPAIRQGGREQYF	TGCGCCAGCAGCCCGGCGATCCGACAAGGAGGCCGAGAGCAGTACTTC
.	TRBJ1-1	once	TRBV19	CATGVNTEAFF	TGTGCCACCGGGGTGAACACTGAAGCTTTCTTT
TRBD1	TRBJ2-1	.	TRBV5-1	CASSLVPRDRGIEQFF	TGCGCCAGCAGCTTGGTTCCCCGAGACAGGGGGATTGAGCAGTTCTTC
TRBD1	TRBJ1-2	.	TRBV9	CASSVDPTGGYGYTF	TGTGCCAGCAGCGTAGACCCGACAGGGGGCTATGGCTACACCTTC
TRBD2	TRBJ2-1	few	TRBV5-4	CASSFLGGNEQFF	TGTGCCAGCAGCTTTTTGGGAGGGAATGAGCAGTTCTTC
TRBD1	TRBJ2-3	.	TRBV2	CASSLGTGNTDTQYF	TGTGCCAGCAGTTTGGGGACAGGGAACACAGATACGCAGTATTTT
TRBD1	TRBJ1-1	.	TRBV20-1	CSASKKDRVQAFF	TGCAGTGCTAGTAAGAAGGACAGGGTTCAGGCTTTCTTT
TRBD2	TRBJ2-7	.	TRBV10-3	CAISGGAGVDNEQYF	TGTGCCATCAGTGGAGGAGCGGGAGTAGATAACGAGCAGTACTTC
.	TRBJ1-1	.	TRBV30	CAWSLALGMTEAFF	TGTGCCTGGAGTCTGGCATTGGGCATGACTGAAGCTTTCTTT
.	TRBJ2-2	.	TRBV27	CASSLFLANTGELFF	TGTGCCAGCAGTTTGTTCCTAGCAAACACCGGGGAGCTGTTTTTT
.	TRBJ1-5	.	TRBV18	CASSSSPGEGKPQHF	TGTGCCAGCTCATCCTCCCCCGGGGAGGGGAAGCCCCAGCATTTT